These 6 T cell receptor beta chains share one sample of origin, sequenced in a study of molecular identifiers for immune sequencing clone quantification. Each CDR3 protein is one row after TCRdb ran MiXCR on the PCR reads. The data show approximately 500,000 distinct CDR3 sequences, with roughly 24% seen just once and around 0.78% held by the top ten. The source material was naive CD8+ T cells from blood, with Jurkat cell RNA spiked in. Subset: FACS-sorted CD8+CD4-CCR7+CD45RA+ naive T cells. These receptors were obtained from a human donor in good health. Some libraries in this study had Jurkat cell RNA spiked in.

The J gene is TRBJ1-6, the V gene TRBV13; no clear D gene. The CDR3 loop spans 15 amino acids. The germline V and J ends were trimmed by 0 bases and 9 bases, with 12 bases remaining between them. Germline values: CDR1 PRHDT, CDR2 FYEKMQ (reference sequence). The CDR3 sequence is CASSLGGPQSSPLHF. For the CDR3, the DNA is TGTGCCAGCAGCTTAGGTGGCCCGCAGAGTTCACCCCTCCACTTT. Supplemented by reference TRBV13 and TRBJ1-6, the full variable domain reads AAGVIQSPRHLIKEKRETATLKCYPIPRHDTVYWYQQGPGQDPQFLISFYEKMQSDKGSIPDRFSAQQFSDYHSELNMSSLELGDSALYFCASSLGGPQSSPLHFGNGTRLTVT.

J is TRBJ2-7 and V is TRBV4-1; 10 bases line up with TRBD1. The CDR3 is 16 residues long. CDR1 and CDR2 (germline): MGHRA, YSYEKL. J lost 1 base, V lost 2 bases, and 5 bases had no gene match. CDR3 protein: CASSQLGQGTSYEQYF. The CDR3 DNA reads TGCGCCAGCAGCCAACTGGGACAGGGGACTTCCTACGAGCAGTACTTC.

Remarks on this clonotype: One base away lies a much larger clone, so this may be a sequencing read error. The chain uses TRBV7-6 and TRBJ2-3; 9 bases map to TRBD1. The CDR3 consists of 15 residues. Germline V gives CDR1 SGHVS, CDR2 FNYEAQ. The CDR3 region is CPSSWGQGLTDTQYF. DNA of the CDR3: TGTCCCAGCAGCTGGGGACAGGGTTTGACAGATACGCAGTATTTT.

About this clonotype itself: A read error may explain this, as a much larger clone is one base away. The V and J genes are TRBV20-1 and TRBJ2-7; 10 nucleotides align to TRBD1. Germline V CDR1 and CDR2: DFQATT, SNEGSKA (reference sequence). The CDR3 sequence is 15 residues long. V gave up 5 bases and J gave up 3 bases; unmatched junction bases: 10. CDR3 sequence (DNA): TGCAGTGCTCCCCACGGGACAGGGGATCACTACGAGCAGTACTTC. Translated: CSAPHGTGDHYEQYF.

This chain connects TRBV19 to TRBJ1-1, with TRBD1 as a possible D gene (6 bases). CDR3 length: 13 residues. Germline loops: CDR1 LNHDA, CDR2 SQIVND (reference sequence). Trimming pared 9 bases from V and 4 bases from J, leaving 15 bases between. The CDR3 loop reads CASRLGGGTEAFF. DNA of the CDR3: TGTGCCAGCCGCCTGGGGGGCGGCACTGAAGCTTTCTTT.

This clonotype was recorded many times. V usage is TRBV12-3 or TRBV12-4 and J usage is TRBJ1-1; D call uncertain. The CDR3 consists of 13 residues. V lost 7 bases and J lost 1, with 10 bases in between. The CDR3 region is CASTWNWNTEAFF. In nucleotides, the CDR3 is TGTGCCAGCACATGGAATTGGAACACTGAAGCTTTCTTT.